The present entry profiles one TCR beta chain with its context. The data were obtained in a study of blood T cell repertoires in COVID-19. About the study: Researchers got acute and convalescent COVID-19 samples from the United States, Italy and Spain.

From germline, CDR1 is SGHDT and CDR2 YYEEEE. J gave up 0 bases and V 1 base, and 4 bases lay outside the gene matches. The length of the CDR3 is 17 residues. Seattle participants joined during active infection and were tracked over time. Under the authors' procedure: Reference gene primer amplification gave nucleated cell count estimates. Libraries were prepared by immunoSEQ multiplex PCR; TCRdb keeps only in-frame clonotypes and omits some of them. Clonal size and the V and J genes are those of that table, whereas D and trimming came from the DNA. This sample yields approximately 250,000 clones, of which 70% to 90% are seen a single time; around 13% belongs to the top ten.

The chain joins TRBV5-6 to TRBJ2-6; the match to TRBD1 covers 7 bases. The origin of this receptor is a woman aged 70-85 years with COVID-19, enrolled during active disease. The sequenced sample was peripheral blood. The CDR3 reads CASSLYQGVSGANVLTF. The CDR3 DNA is TGTGCCAGCAGCTTGTACCAGGGGGTCTCTGGGGCCAACGTCCTGACTTTC. The variable domain in full, completed from reference TRBV5-6 and TRBJ2-6, reads DAGVTQSPTHLIKTRGQQVTLRCSPKSGHDTVSWYQQALGQGPQFIFQYYEEEERQRGNFPDRFSGHQFPNYSSELNVNALLLGDSALYLCASSLYQGVSGANVLTFGAGSRLTVL.